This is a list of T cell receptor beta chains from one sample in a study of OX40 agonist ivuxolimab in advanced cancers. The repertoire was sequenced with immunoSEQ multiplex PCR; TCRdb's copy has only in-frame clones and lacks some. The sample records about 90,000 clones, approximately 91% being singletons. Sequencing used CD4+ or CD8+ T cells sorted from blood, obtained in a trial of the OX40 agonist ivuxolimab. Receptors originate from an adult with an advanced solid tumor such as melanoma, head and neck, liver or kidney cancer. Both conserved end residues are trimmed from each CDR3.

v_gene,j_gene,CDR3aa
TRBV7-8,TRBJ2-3,ASSLAGGTDTQY
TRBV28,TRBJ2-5,ASRPLGGGETQY
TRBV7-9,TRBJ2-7,ASSFYPNEREIQYEQY
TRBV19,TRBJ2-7,ASSMGGYYEQY
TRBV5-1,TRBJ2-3,ASSFSDTDTQY
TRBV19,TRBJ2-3,ASSIVRAGTDTQY
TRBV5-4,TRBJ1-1,ASSYPGSEAF
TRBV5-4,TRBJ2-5,ASSLAGETQY
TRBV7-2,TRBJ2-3,ASSWSGSPDTQY
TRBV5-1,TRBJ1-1,ASSLSQTSLNTEAF
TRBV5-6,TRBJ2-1,ASSLGGSSYNEQF
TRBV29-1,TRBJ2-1,SVMTGSYNEQF
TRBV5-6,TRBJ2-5,ASSLAGGGTQY
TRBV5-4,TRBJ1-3,ASSLALGRHSGNTIY
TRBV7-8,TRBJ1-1,ASSPGDKNTEAF